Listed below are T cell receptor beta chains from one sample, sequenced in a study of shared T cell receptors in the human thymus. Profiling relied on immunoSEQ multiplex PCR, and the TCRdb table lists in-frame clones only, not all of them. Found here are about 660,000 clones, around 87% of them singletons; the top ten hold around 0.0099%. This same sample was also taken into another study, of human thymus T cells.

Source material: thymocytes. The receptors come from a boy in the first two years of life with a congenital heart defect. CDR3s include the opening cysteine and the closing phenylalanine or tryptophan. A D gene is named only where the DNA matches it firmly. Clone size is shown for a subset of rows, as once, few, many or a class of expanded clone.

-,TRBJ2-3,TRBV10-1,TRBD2,CASSESPSGDRTDTQYF,TGCGCCAGCAGTGAGTCGCCTAGCGGGGACCGCACAGATACGCAGTATTTT
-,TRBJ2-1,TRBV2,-,CASGQGYNEQFF,TGTGCCAGCGGGCAGGGGTATAATGAGCAGTTCTTC
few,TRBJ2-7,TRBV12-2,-,CASRFPILRLAADYEQYF,TGTGCAAGTCGCTTCCCAATACTACGACTAGCGGCAGACTACGAGCAGTACTTC
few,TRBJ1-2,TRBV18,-,CASSPRRDGYTF,TGTGCCAGCTCACCACGGCGGGACGGCTACACCTTC
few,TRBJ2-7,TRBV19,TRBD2,CASSPLPGLAGGKQNATYEQYF,TGTGCCAGTAGTCCCCTGCCGGGACTAGCGGGAGGAAAACAGAACGCCACCTACGAGCAGTACTTC
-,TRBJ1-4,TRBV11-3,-,CASSSALSRGTNEKLFF,TGTGCCAGCAGCTCCGCTCTCTCCAGGGGAACTAATGAAAAACTGTTTTTT
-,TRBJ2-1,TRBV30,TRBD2,CAWSVCGEGTNEQFF,TGTGCCTGGAGTGTGTGCGGGGAGGGGACCAATGAGCAGTTCTTC
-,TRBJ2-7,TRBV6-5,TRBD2,CASSYSMGTSAMEQYF,TGTGCCAGCAGTTACTCGATGGGGACTAGCGCTATGGAGCAGTACTTC
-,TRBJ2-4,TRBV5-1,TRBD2,CASSLAGSGREIGSKNIQYF,TGCGCCAGCAGCTTGGCCGGTAGCGGGAGGGAGATCGGGTCCAAAAACATTCAGTACTTC
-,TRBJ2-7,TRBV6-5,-,CASSYPPVHEQYF,TGTGCCAGCAGTTACCCCCCGGTACACGAGCAGTACTTC
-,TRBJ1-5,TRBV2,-,CASSEAEGRSNQPQHF,TGTGCCAGCAGTGAAGCAGAGGGCAGGAGCAATCAGCCCCAGCATTTT
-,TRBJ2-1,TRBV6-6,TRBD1,CASSRPGTGNNEQFF,TGTGCCAGCAGTCGTCCCGGGACAGGGAACAATGAGCAGTTCTTC
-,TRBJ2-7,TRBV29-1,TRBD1,CSVLNRGTCEQYF,TGCAGCGTGCTGAACAGGGGAACATGCGAGCAGTACTTC
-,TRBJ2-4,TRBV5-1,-,CASSLSSIKNIQYF,TGCGCCAGCAGCTTGTCCAGTATAAAAAACATTCAGTACTTC
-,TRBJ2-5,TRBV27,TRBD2,CASSGGGEGQYF,TGTGCCAGCAGTGGTGGGGGGGAGGGCCAGTACTTC
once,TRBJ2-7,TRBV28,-,CASRSLGALASYEQYF,TGTGCCAGCAGGTCCCTGGGGGCCCTGGCCTCCTACGAGCAGTACTTC
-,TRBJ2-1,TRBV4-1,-,CASSQQTAEAVGLNEQFF,TGCGCCAGCAGCCAACAAACCGCAGAAGCAGTTGGGCTCAATGAGCAGTTCTTC
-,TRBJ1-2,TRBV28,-,CASTWGVGTNYGYTF,TGTGCCAGCACCTGGGGGGTAGGGACCAACTATGGCTACACCTTC
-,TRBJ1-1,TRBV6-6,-,CASSYEGNTEAFF,TGTGCCAGCAGTTACGAGGGGAACACTGAAGCTTTCTTT
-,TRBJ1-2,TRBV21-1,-,CASSKAGGGSWNYGYTF,TGTGCCAGCAGCAAAGCAGGGGGCGGTAGTTGGAACTATGGCTACACCTTC
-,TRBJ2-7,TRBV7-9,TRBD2,CASSFGGNGREQYF,TGTGCCAGCAGCTTCGGAGGGAACGGGAGGGAGCAGTACTTC
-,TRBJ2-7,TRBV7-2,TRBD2,CASSFLAGGFSYEQYF,TGTGCCAGCAGCTTCCTAGCGGGAGGGTTTTCCTACGAGCAGTACTTC
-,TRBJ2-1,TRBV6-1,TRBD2,CASSIAGVSDEQFF,TGTGCCAGCAGCATAGCGGGAGTTTCGGATGAGCAGTTCTTC
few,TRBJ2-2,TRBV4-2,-,CASSQDWISGNTGELFF,TGTGCCAGCAGCCAAGATTGGATTAGCGGGAACACCGGGGAGCTGTTTTTT
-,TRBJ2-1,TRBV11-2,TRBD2,CASSPPGAGGHNEQFF,TGTGCCAGCAGCCCCCCGGGAGCGGGAGGGCACAATGAGCAGTTCTTC
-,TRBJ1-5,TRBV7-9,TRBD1,CASSLGGTGPEGSNQPQHF,TGTGCCAGCAGCTTAGGGGGGACAGGTCCTGAGGGGAGCAATCAGCCCCAGCATTTT
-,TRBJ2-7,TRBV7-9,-,CASSLAAGSSYEQYF,TGTGCCAGCAGCTTAGCTGCCGGGAGCTCCTACGAGCAGTACTTC
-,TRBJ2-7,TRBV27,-,CASSLSGPRAAYEQYF,TGTGCCAGCAGTTTATCTGGTCCCAGGGCCGCCTACGAGCAGTACTTC
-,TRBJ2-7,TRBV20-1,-,CSAATPYEQYF,TGCAGTGCCGCCACACCCTACGAGCAGTACTTC
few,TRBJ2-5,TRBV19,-,CASKLGPRAETQYF,TGTGCCAGTAAGCTGGGGCCCCGGGCGGAGACCCAGTACTTC
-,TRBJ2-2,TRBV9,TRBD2,CASSGSASGNHTGELFF,TGTGCCAGCAGCGGCAGTGCCAGCGGGAATCACACCGGGGAGCTGTTTTTT
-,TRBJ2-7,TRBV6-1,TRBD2,CASSEAAGGSYEQYF,TGTGCCAGCAGTGAAGCAGCGGGAGGGTCCTACGAGCAGTACTTC
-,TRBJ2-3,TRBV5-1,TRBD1,CASSRQGGTDTQYF,TGCGCCAGCAGCAGACAGGGGGGCACAGATACGCAGTATTTT
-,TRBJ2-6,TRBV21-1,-,CASSKQGAAGANVLTF,TGTGCCAGCAGCAAGCAGGGGGCGGCTGGGGCCAACGTCCTGACTTTC
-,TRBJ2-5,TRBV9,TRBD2,CASSPGQREGLETQYF,TGTGCCAGCAGCCCGGGCCAGAGGGAGGGCCTCGAGACCCAGTACTTC
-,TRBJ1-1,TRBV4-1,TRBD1,CASSQARGLSTEAFF,TGCGCCAGCAGCCAAGCCAGGGGGCTGAGTACTGAAGCTTTCTTT
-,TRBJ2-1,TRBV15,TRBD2,CATSRDLLAGETIYNEQFF,TGTGCCACCAGCAGAGATCTACTAGCGGGAGAGACCATCTACAATGAGCAGTTCTTC
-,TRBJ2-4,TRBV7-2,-,CASSPSRRVVKNIQYF,TGTGCCAGCAGCCCTAGCAGGAGGGTGGTAAAAAACATTCAGTACTTC
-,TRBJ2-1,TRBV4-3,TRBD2,CASSQDGTNNEQFF,TGCGCCAGCAGCCAAGACGGGACTAATAATGAGCAGTTCTTC
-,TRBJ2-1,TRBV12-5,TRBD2,CASEGTSGFMEQFF,TGTGCTAGTGAGGGGACTAGCGGTTTTATGGAGCAGTTCTTC
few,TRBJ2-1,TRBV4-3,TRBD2,CASSFTTSSGTGSYNEQFF,TGCGCCAGCAGCTTTACCACCTCTAGCGGGACCGGCTCCTACAATGAGCAGTTCTTC
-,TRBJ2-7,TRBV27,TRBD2,CASSPSRLAGAREQYF,TGTGCCAGCAGTCCGTCGCGACTAGCGGGAGCCCGGGAGCAGTACTTC
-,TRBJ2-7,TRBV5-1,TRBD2,CASSLGREDSYEQYF,TGCGCCAGCAGCTTGGGGCGGGAGGACTCCTACGAGCAGTACTTC
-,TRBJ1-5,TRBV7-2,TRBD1,CASSGQGANQPQHF,TGTGCCAGCTCGGGACAGGGGGCAAATCAGCCCCAGCATTTT
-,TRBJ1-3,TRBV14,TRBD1,CASSQEADRGNTIYF,TGTGCCAGCAGCCAAGAAGCCGACAGGGGGAACACCATATATTTT
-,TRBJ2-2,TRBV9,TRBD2,CASSAHNGLAGGHNTGELFF,TGTGCCAGCAGCGCGCACAACGGACTAGCGGGAGGCCACAACACCGGGGAGCTGTTTTTT
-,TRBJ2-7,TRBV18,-,CASSPQTLRKRTGYEQYF,TGTGCCAGCTCACCTCAGACCCTTCGGAAGAGAACGGGCTACGAGCAGTACTTC
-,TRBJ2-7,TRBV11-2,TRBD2,CASSLAGRPRYEQYF,TGTGCCAGCAGCTTGGCCGGGAGGCCCCGCTACGAGCAGTACTTC
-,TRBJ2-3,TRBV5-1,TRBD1,CASSVGRDRGTDTQYF,TGCGCCAGCAGCGTCGGCCGGGACAGGGGCACAGATACGCAGTATTTT
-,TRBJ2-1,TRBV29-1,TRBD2,CRAGTSGYNEQFF,TGCAGAGCCGGGACTAGCGGGTACAATGAGCAGTTCTTC